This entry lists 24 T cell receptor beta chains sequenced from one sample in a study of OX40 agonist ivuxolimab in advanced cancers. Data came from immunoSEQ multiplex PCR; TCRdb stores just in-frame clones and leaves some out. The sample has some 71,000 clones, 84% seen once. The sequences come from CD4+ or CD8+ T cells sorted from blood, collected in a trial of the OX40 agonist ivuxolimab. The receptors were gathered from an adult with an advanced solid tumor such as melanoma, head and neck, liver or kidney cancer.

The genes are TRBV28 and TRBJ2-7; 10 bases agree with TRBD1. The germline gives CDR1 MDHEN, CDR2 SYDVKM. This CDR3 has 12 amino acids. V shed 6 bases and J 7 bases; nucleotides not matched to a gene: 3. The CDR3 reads CASSGTGAEQYF. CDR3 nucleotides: TGTGCCAGCAGCGGGACAGGGGCTGAGCAGTACTTC.

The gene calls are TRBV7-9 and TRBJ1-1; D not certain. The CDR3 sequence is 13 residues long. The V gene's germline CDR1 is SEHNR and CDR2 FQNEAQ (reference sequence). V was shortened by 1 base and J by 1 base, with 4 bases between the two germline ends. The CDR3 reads CASSLEGNTEAFF. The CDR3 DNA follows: TGTGCCAGCAGCTTAGAAGGGAACACTGAAGCTTTCTTT.

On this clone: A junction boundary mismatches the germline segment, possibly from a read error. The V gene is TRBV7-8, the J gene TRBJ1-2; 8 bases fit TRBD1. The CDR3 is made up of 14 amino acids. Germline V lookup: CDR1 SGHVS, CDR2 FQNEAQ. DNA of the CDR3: TGTGCCAGCAGTCATCCGGGACAGGCTTATGACTACACCTTC. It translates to CASSHPGQAYDYTF. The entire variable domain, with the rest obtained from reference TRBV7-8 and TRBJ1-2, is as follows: GAGVSQSPRYKVAKRGQDVALRCDPISGHVSLFWYQQALGQGPEFLTYFQNEAQLDKSGLPSDRFFAERPEGSVSTLKIQRTQQEDSAVYLCASSHPGQAYDYTFGSGTRLTVV.

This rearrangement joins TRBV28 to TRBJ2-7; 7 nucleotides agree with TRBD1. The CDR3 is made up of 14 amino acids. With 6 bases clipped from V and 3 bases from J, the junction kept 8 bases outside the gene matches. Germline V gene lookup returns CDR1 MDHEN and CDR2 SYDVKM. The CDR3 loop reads CASRRDGQVYEQYF. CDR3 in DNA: TGTGCCAGCAGAAGGGATGGACAGGTCTACGAGCAGTACTTC.

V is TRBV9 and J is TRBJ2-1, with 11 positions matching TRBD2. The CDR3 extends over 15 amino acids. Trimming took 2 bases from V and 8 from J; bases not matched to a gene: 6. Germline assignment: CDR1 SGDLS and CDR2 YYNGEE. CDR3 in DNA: TGTGCCAGCAGCGTTAGCGGGAGGGGCATCGATGAGCAGTTCTTC. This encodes CASSVSGRGIDEQFF.

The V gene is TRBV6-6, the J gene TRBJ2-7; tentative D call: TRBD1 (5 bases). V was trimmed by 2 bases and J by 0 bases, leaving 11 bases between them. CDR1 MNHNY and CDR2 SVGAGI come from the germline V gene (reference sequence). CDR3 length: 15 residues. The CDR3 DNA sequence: TGTGCCAGCAGTTACGTTTACAGGACCTCCTACGAGCAGTACTTC. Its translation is CASSYVYRTSYEQYF.

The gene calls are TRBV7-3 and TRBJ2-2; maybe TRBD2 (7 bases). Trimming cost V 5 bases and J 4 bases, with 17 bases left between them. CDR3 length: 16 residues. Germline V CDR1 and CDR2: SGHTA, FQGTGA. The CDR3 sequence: CASSPKGGRSTGELFF. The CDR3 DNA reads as TGTGCCAGCAGCCCCAAGGGGGGGCGCAGCACCGGGGAGCTGTTTTTT.

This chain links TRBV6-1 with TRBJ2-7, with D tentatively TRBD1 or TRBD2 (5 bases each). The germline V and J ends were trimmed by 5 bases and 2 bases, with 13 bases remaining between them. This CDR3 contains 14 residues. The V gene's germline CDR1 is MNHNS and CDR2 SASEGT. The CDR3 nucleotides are TGTGCCAGCAGTCAGGGAGAGAGACCCTACGAGCAGTACTTC. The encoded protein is CASSQGERPYEQYF.

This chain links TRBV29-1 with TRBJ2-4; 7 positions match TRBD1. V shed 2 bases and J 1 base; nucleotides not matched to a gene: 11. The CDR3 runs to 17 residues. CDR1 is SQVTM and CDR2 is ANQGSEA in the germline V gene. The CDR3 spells CSVEPLDRASAKNIQYF. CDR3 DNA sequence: TGCAGCGTTGAACCCCTCGACAGGGCTTCTGCCAAAAACATTCAGTACTTC.

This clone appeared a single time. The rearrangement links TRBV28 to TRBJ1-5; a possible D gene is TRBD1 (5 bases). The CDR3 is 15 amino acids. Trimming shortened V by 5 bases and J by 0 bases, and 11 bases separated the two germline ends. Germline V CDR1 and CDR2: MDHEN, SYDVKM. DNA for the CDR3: TGTGCCAGCAGTGGGAGGGACGGTAGCAATCAGCCCCAGCATTTT. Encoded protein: CASSGRDGSNQPQHF.

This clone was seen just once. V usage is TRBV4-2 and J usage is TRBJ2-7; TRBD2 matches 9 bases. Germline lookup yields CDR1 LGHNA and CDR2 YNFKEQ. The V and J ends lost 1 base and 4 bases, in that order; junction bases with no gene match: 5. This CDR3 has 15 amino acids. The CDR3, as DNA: TGTGCCAGCAGCCAAGGACGACTAGCGGAGTACGAGCAGTACTTC. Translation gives CASSQGRLAEYEQYF.

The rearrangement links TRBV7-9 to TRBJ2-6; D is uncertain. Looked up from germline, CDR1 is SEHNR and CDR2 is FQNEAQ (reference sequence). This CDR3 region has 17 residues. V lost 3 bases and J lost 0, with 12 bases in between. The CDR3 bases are TGTGCCAGCAGCTTCGGGTGGAAGATCTCTGGGGCCAACGTCCTGACTTTC. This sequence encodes CASSFGWKISGANVLTF.

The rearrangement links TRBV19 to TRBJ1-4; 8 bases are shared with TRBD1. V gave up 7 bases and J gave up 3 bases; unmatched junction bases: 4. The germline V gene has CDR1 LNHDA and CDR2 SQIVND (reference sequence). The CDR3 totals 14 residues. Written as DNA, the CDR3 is TGTGCCAGTACCCCGGGACAGGCTAATGAAAAACTGTTTTTT. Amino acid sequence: CASTPGQANEKLFF.

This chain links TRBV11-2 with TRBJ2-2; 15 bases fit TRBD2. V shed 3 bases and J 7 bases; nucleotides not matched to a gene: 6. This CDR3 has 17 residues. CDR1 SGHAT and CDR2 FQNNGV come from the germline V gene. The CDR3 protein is CASSFGLAGGPNGELFF. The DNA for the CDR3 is TGTGCCAGCAGCTTTGGACTAGCGGGAGGGCCGAACGGGGAGCTGTTTTTT.

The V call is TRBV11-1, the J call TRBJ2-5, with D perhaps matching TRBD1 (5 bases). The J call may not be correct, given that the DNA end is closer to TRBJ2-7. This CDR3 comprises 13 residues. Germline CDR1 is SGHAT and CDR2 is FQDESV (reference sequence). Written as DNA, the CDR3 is TGTGCCAGCAGCCCTAGGGGTTCCTACGAGCAGTACTTC. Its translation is CASSPRGSYEQYF.

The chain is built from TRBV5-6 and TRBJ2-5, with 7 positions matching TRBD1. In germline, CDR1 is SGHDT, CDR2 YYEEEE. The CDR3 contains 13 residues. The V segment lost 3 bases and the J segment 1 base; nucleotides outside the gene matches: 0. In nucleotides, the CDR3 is TGTGCCAGCAGCTGGGACAGCCAAGAGACCCAGTACTTC. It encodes CASSWDSQETQYF.

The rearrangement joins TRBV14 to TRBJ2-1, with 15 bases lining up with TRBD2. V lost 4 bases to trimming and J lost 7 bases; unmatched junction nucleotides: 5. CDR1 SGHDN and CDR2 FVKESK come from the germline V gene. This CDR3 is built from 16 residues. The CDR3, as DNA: TGTGCCAGCAGCCCGCTGGGGACTAGCGGGAGGAATGAGCAGTTCTTC. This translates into CASSPLGTSGRNEQFF.

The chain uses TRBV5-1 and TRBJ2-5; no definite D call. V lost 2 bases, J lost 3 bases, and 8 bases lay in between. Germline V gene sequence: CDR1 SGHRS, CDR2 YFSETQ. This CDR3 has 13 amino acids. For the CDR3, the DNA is TGCGCCAGCAGCTTTGGTCAGGAAGAGACCCAGTACTTC. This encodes CASSFGQEETQYF.

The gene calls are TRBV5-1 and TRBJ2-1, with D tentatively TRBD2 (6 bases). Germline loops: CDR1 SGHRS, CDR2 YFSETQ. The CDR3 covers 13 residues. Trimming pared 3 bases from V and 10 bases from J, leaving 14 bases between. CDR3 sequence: CASSSRGGWEQFF. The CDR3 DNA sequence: TGCGCCAGCAGCTCAAGGGGAGGCTGGGAGCAGTTCTTC. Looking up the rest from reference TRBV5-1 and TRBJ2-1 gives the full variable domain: KAGVTQTPRYLIKTRGQQVTLSCSPISGHRSVSWYQQTPGQGLQFLFEYFSETQRNKGNFPGRFSGRQFSNSRSEMNVSTLELGDSALYLCASSSRGGWEQFFGPGTRLTVL.

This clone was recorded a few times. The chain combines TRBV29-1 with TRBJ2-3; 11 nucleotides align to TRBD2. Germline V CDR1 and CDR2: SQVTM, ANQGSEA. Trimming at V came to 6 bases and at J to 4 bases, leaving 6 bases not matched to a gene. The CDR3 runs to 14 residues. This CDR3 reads CSVWGLADSDTQYF. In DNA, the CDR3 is TGCAGCGTCTGGGGACTAGCGGACTCAGATACGCAGTATTTT.

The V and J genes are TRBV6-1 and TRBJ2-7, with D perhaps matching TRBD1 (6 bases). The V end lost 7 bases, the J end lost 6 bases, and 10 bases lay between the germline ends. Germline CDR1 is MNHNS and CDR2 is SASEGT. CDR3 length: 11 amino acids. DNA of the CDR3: TGTGCCAGCATTCGGGACATCGAGCAGTACTTC. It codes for CASIRDIEQYF.

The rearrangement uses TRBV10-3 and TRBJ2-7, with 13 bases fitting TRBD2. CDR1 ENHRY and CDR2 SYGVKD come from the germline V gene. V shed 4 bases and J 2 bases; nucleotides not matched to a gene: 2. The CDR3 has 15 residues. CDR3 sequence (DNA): TGTGCCATCAGTGGCGGGACTAGCGGGGCCTACGAGCAGTACTTC. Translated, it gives CAISGGTSGAYEQYF.

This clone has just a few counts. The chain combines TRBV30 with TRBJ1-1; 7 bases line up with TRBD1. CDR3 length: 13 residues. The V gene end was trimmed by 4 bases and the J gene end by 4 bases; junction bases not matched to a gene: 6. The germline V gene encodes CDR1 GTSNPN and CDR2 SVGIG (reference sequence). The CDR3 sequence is CAWNRGDSTEAFF. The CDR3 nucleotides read TGTGCCTGGAACAGGGGAGATAGCACTGAAGCTTTCTTT.

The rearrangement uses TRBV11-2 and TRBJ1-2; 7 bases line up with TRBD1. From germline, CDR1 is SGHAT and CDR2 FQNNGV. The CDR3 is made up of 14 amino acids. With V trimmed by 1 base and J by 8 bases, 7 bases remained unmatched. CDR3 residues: CASSLVGQGGGYTF. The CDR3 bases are TGTGCCAGCAGCTTAGTGGGGCAGGGGGGCGGCTACACCTTC.